This passage covers 7 T cell receptor beta chains from one sample sequenced in a study of shared clonotypes between healthy human individuals. TCRdb's table, derived via immunoSEQ multiplex PCR, lists solely in-frame clones and lacks some. The table shows about 470,000 clones, with around 79% occurring only once. Material: PBMCs. Source of these receptors: a woman aged 40 to 55 in good health. Some clones in this sample may be carry-over from other donors' samples.

This rearrangement joins TRBV28 to TRBJ2-4; no definite D call. The CDR3 has 14 amino acids. Germline V gene sequence: CDR1 MDHEN, CDR2 SYDVKM. V lost 6 bases to trimming and J lost 1 base, with 10 bases between them. This chain's CDR3 is CASSPRSAKNIQYF. The DNA of the CDR3 is TGTGCCAGCAGCCCTAGGTCGGCCAAAAACATTCAGTACTTC.

This clone was counted once. The chain carries TRBV5-1 and TRBJ2-7, with D perhaps matching TRBD1 (5 bases). The germline V gene has CDR1 SGHRS and CDR2 YFSETQ. V gave up 2 bases and J gave up 7 bases, with 10 bases separating them. This CDR3 comprises 12 residues. In DNA form, the CDR3 reads TGCGCCAGCAGCTTCACAGGCGAAGAGCAGTACTTC. It codes for CASSFTGEEQYF.

The rearrangement joins TRBV5-8 to TRBJ1-1; a weak D match, TRBD1 (6 bases). Germline V gives CDR1 SGHTS, CDR2 YDEGEE. The CDR3 has 14 amino acids. V lost 4 bases and J 4 bases, leaving 14 bases between the germline ends. The CDR3 region is CASSPYRESTEAFF. Written as DNA, the CDR3 is TGTGCCAGCAGCCCTTACAGGGAATCCACTGAAGCTTTCTTT.

The CDR3 DNA reads as TGTGCCAGCATGGGGCCGGGCTTTGGCACCATATATTTT. Its protein is CASMGPGFGTIYF. The genes are TRBV27 and TRBJ1-3; possible D gene TRBD1, 5 bases. Germline-derived CDR1 and CDR2 are MNHEY and SMNVEV (reference sequence). V was trimmed by 7 bases and J by 9 bases, leaving 16 bases between them. The CDR3 runs 13 residues.

The chain recombines TRBV5-1 with TRBJ2-7, with 16 bases aligning to TRBD2. Germline values: CDR1 SGHRS, CDR2 YFSETQ. The CDR3 is 17 residues long. After removal of 3 bases from V and 6 bases from J, the junction contained 9 bases not matched to a gene. The CDR3 DNA sequence: TGCGCCAGCAGCTCCGGGACTAGCGGGAGGGCCGTCGGCGAGCAGTACTTC. Translated: CASSSGTSGRAVGEQYF.

The chain joins TRBV11-2 to TRBJ1-2; tentatively, D is TRBD1 (6 bases). The CDR3 is 15 amino acids. V lost 4 bases to trimming and J lost 6 bases, with 18 bases between them. CDR1 SGHAT and CDR2 FQNNGV come from the germline V gene. The CDR3 spells CASSSLRGPRDGYTF. The CDR3 DNA reads TGTGCCAGCAGCTCCCTCCGGGGGCCGCGGGATGGCTACACCTTC.

The chain couples TRBV7-2 to TRBJ2-1; possibly TRBD1 for D (5 bases). The germline V gene has CDR1 SGHTA and CDR2 FQGNSA. The CDR3 extends over 15 amino acids. The V end lost 1 base, the J end lost 5 bases, and 12 bases lay between the germline ends. For the CDR3, the DNA is TGTGCCAGCAGCTTAGTAGCAGGACAAAACAATGAGCAGTTCTTC. Protein sequence: CASSLVAGQNNEQFF.